The sequence of this T cell receptor beta chain was determined in a study of vaccination and CD4 T cells after COVID-19. In the study overall: Overlapping SARS-CoV-2, HCoV-NL63, HCoV-OC43 and HCoV-229E spike peptides were used to stimulate cells.

Time point in this sample: late sampling 161 to 241 days after vaccination in three convalescent patients. Treatment noted: roughly ten-day PBMC culture with coronavirus spike peptide pools or control peptides (ViraFEST assay). Study conclusions and caveats: In convalescent patients, a median around 85% of reactive clones appeared only post-vaccination.

This clonotype was detected only a few times. Its matching antigen is unknown. The length of the CDR3 is 15 residues. CDR1 and CDR2 (germline): DFQATT, SNEGSKA (reference sequence). V shed 0 bases, J shed 5 bases, and the junction held 4 bases outside the gene matches. With the Oncomine TCR Beta short-read assay, DNA from cultured CD4+ T cells was sequenced. TCRdb redid the calling of the PCR reads with MiXCR, one entry per CDR3 protein. This sample has about 21,000 distinct CDR3 sequences, with about a third found just once. This sample comprised CD4+ T cells from blood, cultured in vitro, obtained about 7 months after SARS-CoV-2 vaccination. The TCR originated in a human donor who had recovered from COVID-19. V gene TRBV20-1 combines with J gene TRBJ2-2, with TRBD2 identical over 9 bases. CDR3 coding DNA: TGCAGTGCTAGAGAAGGCGGGAGGGGGACCGGGGAGCTGTTTTTT. Amino acid sequence: CSAREGGRGTGELFF.